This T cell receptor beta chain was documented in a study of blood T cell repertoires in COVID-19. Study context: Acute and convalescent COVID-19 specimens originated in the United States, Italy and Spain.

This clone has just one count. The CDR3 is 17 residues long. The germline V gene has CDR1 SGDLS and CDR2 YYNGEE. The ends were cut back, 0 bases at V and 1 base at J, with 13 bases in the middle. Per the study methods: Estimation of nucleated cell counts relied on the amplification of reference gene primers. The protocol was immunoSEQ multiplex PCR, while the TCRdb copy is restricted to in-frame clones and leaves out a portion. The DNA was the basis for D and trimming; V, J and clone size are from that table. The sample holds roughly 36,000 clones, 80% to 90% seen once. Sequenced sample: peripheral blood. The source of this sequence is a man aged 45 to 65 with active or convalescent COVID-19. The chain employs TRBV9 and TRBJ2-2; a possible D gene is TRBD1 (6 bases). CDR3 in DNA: TGTGCCAGCAGCGTAGAGAGGGGGAGTTGGAACACCGGGGAGCTGTTTTTT. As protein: CASSVERGSWNTGELFF.